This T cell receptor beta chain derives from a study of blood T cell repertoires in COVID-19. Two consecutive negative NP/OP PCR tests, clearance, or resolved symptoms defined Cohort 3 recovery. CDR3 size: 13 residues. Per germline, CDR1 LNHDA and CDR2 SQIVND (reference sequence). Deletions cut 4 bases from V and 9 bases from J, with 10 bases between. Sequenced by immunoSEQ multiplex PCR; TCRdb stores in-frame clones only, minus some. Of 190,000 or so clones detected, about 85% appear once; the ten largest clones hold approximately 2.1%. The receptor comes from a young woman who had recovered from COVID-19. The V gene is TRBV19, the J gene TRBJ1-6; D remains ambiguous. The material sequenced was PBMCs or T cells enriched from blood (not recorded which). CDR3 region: CASSTDEGSPLHF. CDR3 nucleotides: TGTGCCAGTAGTACGGACGAGGGTTCACCCCTCCACTTT. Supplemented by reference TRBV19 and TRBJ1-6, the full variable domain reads DGGITQSPKYLFRKEGQNVTLSCEQNLNHDAMYWYRQDPGQGLRLIYYSQIVNDFQKGDIAEGYSVSREKKESFPLTVTSAQKNPTAFYLCASSTDEGSPLHFGNGTRLTVT.